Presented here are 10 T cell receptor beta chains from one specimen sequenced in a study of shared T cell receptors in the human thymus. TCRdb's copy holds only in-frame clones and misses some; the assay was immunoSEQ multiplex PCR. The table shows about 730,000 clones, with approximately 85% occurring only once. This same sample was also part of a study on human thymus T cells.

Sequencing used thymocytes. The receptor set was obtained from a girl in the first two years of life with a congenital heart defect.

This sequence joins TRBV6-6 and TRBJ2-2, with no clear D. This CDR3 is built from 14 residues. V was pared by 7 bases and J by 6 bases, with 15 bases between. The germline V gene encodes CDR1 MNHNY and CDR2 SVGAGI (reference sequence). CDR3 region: CASTLARDAGELFF. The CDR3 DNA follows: TGTGCCAGCACCCTCGCTAGAGACGCCGGGGAGCTGTTTTTT.

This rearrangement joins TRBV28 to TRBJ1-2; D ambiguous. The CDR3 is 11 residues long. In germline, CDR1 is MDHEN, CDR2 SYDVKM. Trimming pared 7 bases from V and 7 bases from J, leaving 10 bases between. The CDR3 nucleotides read TGTGCCAGCATGACCGAGGGTGGCTACACCTTC. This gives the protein CASMTEGGYTF.

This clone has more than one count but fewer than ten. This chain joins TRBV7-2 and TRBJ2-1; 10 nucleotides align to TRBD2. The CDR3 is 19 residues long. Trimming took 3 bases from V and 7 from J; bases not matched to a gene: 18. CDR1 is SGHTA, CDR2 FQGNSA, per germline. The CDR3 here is CASSFRSGGAVEAPNEQFF. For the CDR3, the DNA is TGTGCCAGCAGCTTTAGAAGCGGGGGGGCGGTGGAGGCTCCTAATGAGCAGTTCTTC.

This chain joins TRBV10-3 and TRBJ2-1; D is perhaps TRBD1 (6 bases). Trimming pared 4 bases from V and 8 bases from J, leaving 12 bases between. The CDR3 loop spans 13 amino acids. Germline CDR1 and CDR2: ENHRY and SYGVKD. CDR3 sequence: CAISGTGRHEQFF. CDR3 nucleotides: TGTGCCATCAGTGGTACAGGGCGTCATGAGCAGTTCTTC.

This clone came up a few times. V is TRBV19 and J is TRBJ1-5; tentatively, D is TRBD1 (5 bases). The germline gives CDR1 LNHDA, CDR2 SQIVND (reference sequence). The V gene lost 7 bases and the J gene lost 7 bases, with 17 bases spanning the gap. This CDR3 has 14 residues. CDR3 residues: CASTPWRGGQPQHF. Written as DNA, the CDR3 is TGTGCCAGTACCCCTTGGAGGGGAGGCCAGCCCCAGCATTTT. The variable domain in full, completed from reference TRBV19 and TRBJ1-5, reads DGGITQSPKYLFRKEGQNVTLSCEQNLNHDAMYWYRQDPGQGLRLIYYSQIVNDFQKGDIAEGYSVSREKKESFPLTVTSAQKNPTAFYLCASTPWRGGQPQHFGDGTRLSIL.

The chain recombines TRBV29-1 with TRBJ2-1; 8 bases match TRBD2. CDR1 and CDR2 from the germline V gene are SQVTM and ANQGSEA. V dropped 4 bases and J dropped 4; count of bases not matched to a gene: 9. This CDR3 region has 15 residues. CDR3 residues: CSVVWRLAPYNEQFF. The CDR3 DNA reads TGCAGCGTTGTATGGAGACTAGCGCCTTACAATGAGCAGTTCTTC.

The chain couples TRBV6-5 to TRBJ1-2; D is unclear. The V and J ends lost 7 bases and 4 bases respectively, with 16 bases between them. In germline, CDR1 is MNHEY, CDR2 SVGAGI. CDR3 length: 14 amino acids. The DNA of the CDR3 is TGTGCCAGCACCCACGCCGAAGGGAGCTATGGCTACACCTTC. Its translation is CASTHAEGSYGYTF.

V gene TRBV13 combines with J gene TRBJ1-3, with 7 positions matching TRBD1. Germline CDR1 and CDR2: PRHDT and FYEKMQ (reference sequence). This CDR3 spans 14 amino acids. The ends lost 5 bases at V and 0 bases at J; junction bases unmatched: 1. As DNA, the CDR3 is TGTGCCAGCAGCGGGACAGTCTCTGGAAACACCATATATTTT. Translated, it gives CASSGTVSGNTIYF. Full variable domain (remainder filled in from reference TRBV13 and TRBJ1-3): AAGVIQSPRHLIKEKRETATLKCYPIPRHDTVYWYQQGPGQDPQFLISFYEKMQSDKGSIPDRFSAQQFSDYHSELNMSSLELGDSALYFCASSGTVSGNTIYFGEGSWLTVV.

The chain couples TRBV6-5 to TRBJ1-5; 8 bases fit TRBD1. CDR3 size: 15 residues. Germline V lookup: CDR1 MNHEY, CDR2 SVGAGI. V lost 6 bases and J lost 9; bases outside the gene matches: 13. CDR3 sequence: CASRSEQGVYGPQHF. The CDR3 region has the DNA TGTGCCAGCAGGTCGGAACAGGGGGTTTATGGGCCCCAGCATTTT.

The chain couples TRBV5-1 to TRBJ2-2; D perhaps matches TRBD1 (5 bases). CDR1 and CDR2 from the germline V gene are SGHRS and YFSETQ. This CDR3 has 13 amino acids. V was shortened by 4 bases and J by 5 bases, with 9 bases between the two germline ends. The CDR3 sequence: CASSGTGTGELFF. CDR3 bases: TGCGCCAGCAGCGGAACAGGTACCGGGGAGCTGTTTTTT.